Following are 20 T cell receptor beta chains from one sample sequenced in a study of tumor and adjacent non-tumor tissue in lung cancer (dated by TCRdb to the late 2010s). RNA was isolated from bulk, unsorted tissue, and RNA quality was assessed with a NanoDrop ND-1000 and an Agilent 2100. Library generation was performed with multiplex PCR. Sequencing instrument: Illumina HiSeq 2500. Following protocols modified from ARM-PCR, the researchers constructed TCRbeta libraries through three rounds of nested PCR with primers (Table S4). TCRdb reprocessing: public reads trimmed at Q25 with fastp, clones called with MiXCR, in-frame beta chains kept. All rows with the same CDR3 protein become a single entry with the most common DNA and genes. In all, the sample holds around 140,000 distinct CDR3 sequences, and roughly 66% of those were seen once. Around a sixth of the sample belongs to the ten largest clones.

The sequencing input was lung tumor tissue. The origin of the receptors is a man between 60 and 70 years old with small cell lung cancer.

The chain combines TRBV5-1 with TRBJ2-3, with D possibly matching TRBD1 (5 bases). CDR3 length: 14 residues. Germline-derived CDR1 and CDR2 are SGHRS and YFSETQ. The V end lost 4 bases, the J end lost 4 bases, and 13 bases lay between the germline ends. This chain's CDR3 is CASSTGRPPDTQYF. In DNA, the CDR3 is TGCGCCAGCAGCACAGGACGTCCGCCAGATACGCAGTATTTT.

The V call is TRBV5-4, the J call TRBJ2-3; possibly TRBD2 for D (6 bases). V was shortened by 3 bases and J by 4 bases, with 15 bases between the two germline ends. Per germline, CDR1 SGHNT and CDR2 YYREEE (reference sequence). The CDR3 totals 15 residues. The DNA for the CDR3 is TGTGCCAGCAGCTCCTTAGCGGTTAGGGCAGATACGCAGTATTTT. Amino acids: CASSSLAVRADTQYF.

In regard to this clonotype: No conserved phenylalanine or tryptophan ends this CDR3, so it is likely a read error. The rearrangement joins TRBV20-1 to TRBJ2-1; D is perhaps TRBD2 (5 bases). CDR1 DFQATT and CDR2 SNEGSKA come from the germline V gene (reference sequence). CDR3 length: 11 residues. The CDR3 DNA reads TGCAGTACTAGACCCTATGATGAGCAGTTCCTC. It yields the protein CSTRPYDEQFL.

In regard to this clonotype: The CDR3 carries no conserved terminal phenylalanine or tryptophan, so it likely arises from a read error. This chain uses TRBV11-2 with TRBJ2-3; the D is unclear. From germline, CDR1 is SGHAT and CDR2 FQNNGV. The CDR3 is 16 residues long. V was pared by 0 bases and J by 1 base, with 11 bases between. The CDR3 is CASSLDVGVGTDTQYL. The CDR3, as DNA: TGTGCCAGCAGCTTAGATGTCGGAGTGGGCACAGATACGCAGTATTTG.

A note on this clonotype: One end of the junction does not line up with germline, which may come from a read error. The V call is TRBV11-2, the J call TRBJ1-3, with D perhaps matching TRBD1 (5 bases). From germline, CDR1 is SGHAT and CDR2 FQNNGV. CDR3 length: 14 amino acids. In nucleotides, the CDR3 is TGTGCCAACAGCTCAGGGACTCCTGGAGACACCACATATTTT. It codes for CANSSGTPGDTTYF.

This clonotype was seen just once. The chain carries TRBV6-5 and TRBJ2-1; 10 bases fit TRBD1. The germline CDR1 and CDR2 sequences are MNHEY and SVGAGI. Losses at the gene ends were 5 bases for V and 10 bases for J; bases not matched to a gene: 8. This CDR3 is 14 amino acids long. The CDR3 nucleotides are TGTGCCAGCAGTGCAAGGGACAGGGGATGGGAGCAGTTCTTC. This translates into CASSARDRGWEQFF.

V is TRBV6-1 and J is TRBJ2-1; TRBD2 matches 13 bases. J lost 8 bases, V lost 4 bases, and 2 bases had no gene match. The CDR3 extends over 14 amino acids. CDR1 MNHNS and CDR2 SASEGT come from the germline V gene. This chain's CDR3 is CASSGTSGRDEQFF. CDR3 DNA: TGTGCCAGCAGTGGAACTAGCGGGAGGGATGAGCAGTTCTTC.

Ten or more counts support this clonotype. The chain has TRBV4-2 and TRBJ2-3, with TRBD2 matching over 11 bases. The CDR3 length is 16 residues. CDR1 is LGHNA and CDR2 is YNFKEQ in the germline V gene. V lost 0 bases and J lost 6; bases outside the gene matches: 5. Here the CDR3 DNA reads TGTGCCAGCAGCCAAGAAAGGTCTAGCGGGAGGGATACGCAGTATTTT. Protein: CASSQERSSGRDTQYF.

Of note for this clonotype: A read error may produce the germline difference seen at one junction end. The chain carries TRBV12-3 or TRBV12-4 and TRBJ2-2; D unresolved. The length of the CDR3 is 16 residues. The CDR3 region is CPSSLVPRRNTEELFF. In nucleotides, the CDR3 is TGTCCCAGCAGTTTAGTTCCGCGGCGGAATACCGAGGAGCTGTTTTTT.

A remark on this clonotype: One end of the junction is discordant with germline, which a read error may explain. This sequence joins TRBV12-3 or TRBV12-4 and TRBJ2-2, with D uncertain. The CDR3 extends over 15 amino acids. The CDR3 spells CANSHETERPEELVF. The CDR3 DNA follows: TGTGCCAACAGTCACGAAACGGAGCGCCCCGAGGAGCTGGTTTTT.

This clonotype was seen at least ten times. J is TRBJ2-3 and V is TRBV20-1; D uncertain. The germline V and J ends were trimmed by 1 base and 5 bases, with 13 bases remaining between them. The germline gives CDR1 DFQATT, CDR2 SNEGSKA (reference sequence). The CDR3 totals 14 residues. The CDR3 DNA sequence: TGCAGTGCTAGAGGGATAACTGTTAAAGATACGCAGTATTTT. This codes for CSARGITVKDTQYF.

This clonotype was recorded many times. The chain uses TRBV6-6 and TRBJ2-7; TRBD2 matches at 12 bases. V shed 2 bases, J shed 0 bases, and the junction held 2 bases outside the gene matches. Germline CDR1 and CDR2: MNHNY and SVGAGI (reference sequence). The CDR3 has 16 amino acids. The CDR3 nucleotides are TGTGCCAGCAGTTACGGACTAGCGGGGTACTCCTACGAGCAGTACGTC. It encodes CASSYGLAGYSYEQYV.

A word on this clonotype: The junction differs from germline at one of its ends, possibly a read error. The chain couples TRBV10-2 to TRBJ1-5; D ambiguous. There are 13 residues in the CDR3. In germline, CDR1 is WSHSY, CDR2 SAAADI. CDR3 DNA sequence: TGCGCCAGCAGTGGGACGGGAAATCAGCCCCAGCAGTTT. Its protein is CASSGTGNQPQQF.

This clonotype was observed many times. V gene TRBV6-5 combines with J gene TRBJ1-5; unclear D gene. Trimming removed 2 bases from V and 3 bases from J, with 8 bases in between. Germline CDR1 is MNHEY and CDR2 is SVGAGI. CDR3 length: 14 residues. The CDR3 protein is CASSYGSFNQPQHF. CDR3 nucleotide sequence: TGTGCCAGCAGTTACGGCAGCTTCAATCAGCCCCAGCATTTT.

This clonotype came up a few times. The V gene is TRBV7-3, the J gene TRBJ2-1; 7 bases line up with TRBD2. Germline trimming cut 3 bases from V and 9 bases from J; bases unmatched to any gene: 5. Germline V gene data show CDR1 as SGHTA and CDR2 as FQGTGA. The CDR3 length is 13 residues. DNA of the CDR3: TGTGCCAGCAGCTTGCTAGCGGACTTTGAGCAGTTCTTC. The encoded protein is CASSLLADFEQFF. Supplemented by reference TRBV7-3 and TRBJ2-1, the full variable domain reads GAGVSQTPSNKVTEKGKYVELRCDPISGHTALYWYRQSLGQGPEFLIYFQGTGAADDSGLPNDRFFAVRPEGSVSTLKIQRTERGDSAVYLCASSLLADFEQFFGPGTRLTVL.

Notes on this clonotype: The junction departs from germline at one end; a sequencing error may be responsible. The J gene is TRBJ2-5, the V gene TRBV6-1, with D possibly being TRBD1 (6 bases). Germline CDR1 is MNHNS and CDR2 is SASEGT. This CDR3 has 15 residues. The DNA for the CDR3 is TGTGCCAGCACCTTAGAGGACAGTGGATGGGAGACCGAGTACTTC. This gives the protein CASTLEDSGWETEYF.

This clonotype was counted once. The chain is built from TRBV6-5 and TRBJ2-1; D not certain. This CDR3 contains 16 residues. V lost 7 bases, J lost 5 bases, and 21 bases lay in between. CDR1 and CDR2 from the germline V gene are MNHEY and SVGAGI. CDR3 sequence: CASILMGLWTDNEQFF. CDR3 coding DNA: TGTGCCAGCATCTTAATGGGCCTCTGGACCGACAATGAGCAGTTCTTC.

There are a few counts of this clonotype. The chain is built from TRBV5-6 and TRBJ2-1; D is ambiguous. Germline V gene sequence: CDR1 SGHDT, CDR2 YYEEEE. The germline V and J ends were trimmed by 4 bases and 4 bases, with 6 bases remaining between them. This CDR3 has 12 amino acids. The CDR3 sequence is CASSAYYNEQFF. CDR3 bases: TGTGCCAGCAGCGCCTATTACAATGAGCAGTTCTTC.

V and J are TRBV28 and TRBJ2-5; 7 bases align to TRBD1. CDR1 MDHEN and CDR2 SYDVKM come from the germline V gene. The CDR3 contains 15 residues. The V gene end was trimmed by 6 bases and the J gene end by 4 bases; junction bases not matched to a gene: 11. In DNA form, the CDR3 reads TGTGCCAGCAGCCCCCGAGGACAGGCCATAGAGACCCAGTACTTC. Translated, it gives CASSPRGQAIETQYF.

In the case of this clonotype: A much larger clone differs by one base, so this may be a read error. The CDR3 region is CNAETRGRAFF. In DNA form, the CDR3 reads TGCAATGCCGAGACCCGGGGGAGAGCTTTCTTT. This chain joins TRBV20-1 and TRBJ1-1; possibly TRBD1 for D (5 bases). Germline loops: CDR1 DFQATT, CDR2 SNEGSKA (reference sequence). The CDR3 has 11 amino acids.